The rows below give T cell receptor beta chains drawn from one sample of a study of blood T cell repertoires in COVID-19. The protocol was immunoSEQ multiplex PCR, while the TCRdb copy is restricted to in-frame clones and leaves out a portion. The repertoire holds 150,000 to 180,000 clones, with nearly 80% as singletons. Sequenced input: peripheral blood. All receptors come from an elderly man with acute or convalescent COVID-19. The CDR3 runs from the conserved cysteine through the conserved F or W. D genes are given only for firm matches. Some rows have no size entry. The others give once, few or many, or a class for an expanded clone.

d_gene	v_gene	abundance	j_gene	CDR3nt	CDR3aa
-	TRBV19	-	TRBJ1-2	TGTGCCAGCCAGGGTCCCAAAGATAACTATGGCTACACCTTC	CASQGPKDNYGYTF
TRBD2	TRBV10-2	-	TRBJ2-1	TGCGCCAGCAGGGGGACTAGAAAAGACAATGAGCAGTTCTTC	CASRGTRKDNEQFF
-	TRBV9	-	TRBJ1-4	TGTGCCAGCAGCGTAGGCGGAGTCGGCCTCCCGACTAATGAAAAACTGTTTTTT	CASSVGGVGLPTNEKLFF
TRBD1	TRBV6-5	once	TRBJ2-2	TGTGCCAGCAGAAACGGACAGGGCACCGGGGAGCTGTTTTTT	CASRNGQGTGELFF
TRBD1	TRBV5-6	few	TRBJ1-4	TGTGCCACGGGGACAGGGGGCTTGACTAATGAAAAACTGTTTTTT	CATGTGGLTNEKLFF
TRBD2	TRBV7-8	-	TRBJ2-5	TGTGCCAGCAGAGTCCGGGGACTAGCGGGGGGCGAGACCCAGTACTTC	CASRVRGLAGGETQYF
-	TRBV5-6	-	TRBJ2-1	TGTGCCAGCAGCTTGCGTAATGAGCAGTTCTTC	CASSLRNEQFF
TRBD1	TRBV6-6	-	TRBJ1-1	TGTGCCAGCTTCCAGGGGGAGGCGAACACTGAAGCTTTCTTT	CASFQGEANTEAFF
TRBD1	TRBV3-1/TRBV3-2	few	TRBJ1-2	TGTGCCAGCAGCCAAAATCCGGGACAGAACTATGGCTACACCTTC	CASSQNPGQNYGYTF
TRBD2	TRBV5-1	-	TRBJ2-5	TGCGCCAGCAGCTTGGGGACTAGCAATCTCCAAGAGACCCAGTACTTC	CASSLGTSNLQETQYF
TRBD1	TRBV5-6	-	TRBJ2-2	TGTGCCAGCAGCCGACTGGGACAGGAGACTTCCGCGAACACCGGGGAGCTGTTTTTT	CASSRLGQETSANTGELFF
-	TRBV5-1	-	TRBJ1-4	TGCGCCAGCAGCGTGACTACCGCCGGGGGAACTAATGAAAAACTGTTTTTT	CASSVTTAGGTNEKLFF